This T cell receptor beta chain was captured in a study of shared clonotypes between healthy human individuals. CDR3 size: 18 residues. Germline CDR1 and CDR2: SEHNR and FQNEAQ (reference sequence). V lost 5 bases, J lost 3 bases, and 15 bases stayed unmatched. In regard to this clone: What it binds is unknown.

Findings and caveats of the study: Sequencing depth was predicted to influence how clonotypes are shared among donors.

Sequencing was performed with immunoSEQ multiplex PCR; in TCRdb, only in-frame clones are kept and a portion is missing. The table shows approximately 500,000 clones, with 78% occurring only once. The sample was PBMCs. The rearrangement links TRBV7-9 to TRBJ2-5, with 10 positions matching TRBD2. This receptor was obtained from a woman aged 40 to 49 in good health. Some clones in this sample may be carry-over from other donors' samples. CDR3 sequence reads: CASSPTRSSSGGKETQYF. The CDR3 DNA reads TGTGCCAGCAGCCCCACTCGGAGCTCTAGCGGGGGCAAAGAGACCCAGTACTTC.